The 18 T cell receptor beta chains listed next were all sequenced from one sample in a study of T cell changes during pregnancy in multiple sclerosis. This table comes from immunoSEQ multiplex PCR, and its TCRdb copy is limited to in-frame clones, with some not included. The table records fewer than 110,000 clones, 91% of them present only once. Source: peripheral blood, taken in the second trimester of pregnancy. The receptors derive from a female donor with multiple sclerosis, enrolled in a pregnancy study.

The chain combines TRBV6-6 with TRBJ2-4, with 7 nucleotides matching TRBD1. Germline-derived CDR1 and CDR2 are MNHNY and SVGAGI (reference sequence). V shed 4 bases, J shed 1 base, and the junction held 7 bases outside the gene matches. The CDR3 runs 16 residues. This chain's CDR3 is CASSSRQGEAKNIQYF. CDR3 nucleotide sequence: TGTGCCAGCAGTTCCCGACAGGGTGAGGCCAAAAACATTCAGTACTTC.

The J gene is TRBJ2-7, the V gene TRBV2; 10 positions match TRBD2. CDR3 length: 14 amino acids. Germline V gene lookup returns CDR1 SNHLY and CDR2 FYNNEI. Trimming cost V 4 bases and J 5 bases; bases outside gene matches: 5. The CDR3 spells CASSASGRLDEQYF. The CDR3 DNA follows: TGTGCCAGCAGTGCTAGCGGGAGACTAGACGAGCAGTACTTC. Based on the CDR3 plus reference TRBV2 and TRBJ2-7, the full variable domain is EPEVTQTPSHQVTQMGQEVILRCVPISNHLYFYWYRQILGQKVEFLVSFYNNEISEKSEIFDDQFSVERPDGSNFTLKIRSTKLEDSAMYFCASSASGRLDEQYFGPGTRLTVT.

The rearrangement joins TRBV4-3 to TRBJ2-1; 7 positions match TRBD1. This CDR3 is 17 amino acids long. The J segment lost 3 bases and the V segment lost 2 bases, leaving 10 bases of the junction unmatched. Germline loops: CDR1 LGHNA, CDR2 YSLEER. The CDR3 region is CASSQSLQGRDYNEQFF. In nucleotides, the CDR3 is TGCGCCAGCAGCCAAAGCTTACAGGGGCGAGACTACAATGAGCAGTTCTTC.

Remarks on this clone: The identical CDR3 is also encoded by other nucleotide sequences in the sample. The chain uses TRBV6-5 and TRBJ2-7; 12 bases map to TRBD1. This CDR3 comprises 15 residues. Germline values: CDR1 MNHEY, CDR2 SVGAGI. J was trimmed by 4 bases and V by 0 bases; bases with no gene match: 1. The CDR3 DNA follows: TGTGCCAGCAGTTACTCGGGACAGGGGGCTTACGAGCAGTACTTC. Protein sequence: CASSYSGQGAYEQYF.

This sequence joins TRBV28 and TRBJ2-7; maybe TRBD2 (5 bases). In germline, CDR1 is MDHEN, CDR2 SYDVKM. V lost 4 bases and J 3 bases, leaving 7 bases between the germline ends. The CDR3 loop spans 12 amino acids. CDR3 nucleotide sequence: TGTGCCAGCAGTTCCGGACTCTACGAGCAGTACTTC. This gives the protein CASSSGLYEQYF.

V is TRBV7-3 and J is TRBJ2-2, with 10 bases matching TRBD1. Unmatched junction bases numbered 16, after V lost 3 bases and J lost 6 bases. Per the germline V gene, CDR1 is SGHTA and CDR2 is FQGTGA. The CDR3 is 19 residues long. CDR3 nucleotide sequence: TGTGCCAGCAGCTTTATTCCGGGACAGGGGAGTCGTAACTCCGGGGAGCTGTTTTTT. Amino acids: CASSFIPGQGSRNSGELFF.

This rearrangement joins TRBV2 to TRBJ1-3; possibly TRBD1 for D (6 bases). The CDR3 consists of 15 residues. The germline V and J ends were trimmed by 5 bases and 0 bases, with 11 bases remaining between them. The germline V gene has CDR1 SNHLY and CDR2 FYNNEI. CDR3 residues: CASSLDRTSGNTIYF. In DNA form, the CDR3 reads TGTGCCAGCAGTCTGGACAGAACCTCTGGAAACACCATATATTTT.

CDR3 protein: CASSGRGIRETQYF. The CDR3 DNA sequence: TGTGCCAGCAGTGGCAGGGGGATCCGGGAGACCCAGTACTTC. This rearrangement joins TRBV2 to TRBJ2-5; 7 bases agree with TRBD1. The CDR3 extends over 14 amino acids. Germline V gives CDR1 SNHLY, CDR2 FYNNEI. With V trimmed by 4 bases and J by 5 bases, 7 bases remained unmatched. The full variable domain, completed using reference TRBV2 and TRBJ2-5, is EPEVTQTPSHQVTQMGQEVILRCVPISNHLYFYWYRQILGQKVEFLVSFYNNEISEKSEIFDDQFSVERPDGSNFTLKIRSTKLEDSAMYFCASSGRGIRETQYFGPGTRLLVL.

J is TRBJ2-3 and V is TRBV11-2, with D hard to call. CDR3 size: 14 residues. Per the germline V gene, CDR1 is SGHAT and CDR2 is FQNNGV. The germline V and J ends were trimmed by 1 base and 4 bases, with 9 bases remaining between them. For the CDR3, the DNA is TGTGCCAGCAGCTTAGGGTTGGGCCCAGATACGCAGTATTTT. Translated, it gives CASSLGLGPDTQYF.

V gene TRBV7-8 combines with J gene TRBJ2-7; D remains ambiguous. Germline CDR1 reads SGHVS; CDR2 reads FQNEAQ. This CDR3 has 14 amino acids. The V end was cut by 7 bases, the J end by 7 bases, with 20 bases between. The CDR3 DNA follows: TGTGCCAGCAACGGCGGTCTAGGAAGGTCGGAGCAGTACTTC. This encodes CASNGGLGRSEQYF.

The rearrangement links TRBV28 to TRBJ2-7, with TRBD1 matching over 8 bases. Germline V CDR1 and CDR2: MDHEN, SYDVKM. The CDR3 covers 16 residues. Losses at the gene ends were 2 bases for V and 6 bases for J; bases not matched to a gene: 12. The CDR3: CASSLPRTGSEGEQYF. The CDR3, as DNA: TGTGCCAGCAGTTTACCACGGACAGGGTCAGAGGGCGAGCAGTACTTC.

This clone appeared once. The chain couples TRBV5-6 to TRBJ1-5, with 7 bases lining up with TRBD1. The CDR3 contains 15 residues. Germline V gene lookup returns CDR1 SGHDT and CDR2 YYEEEE. V was clipped by 5 bases and J by 8 bases; unmatched bases: 13. CDR3 loop: CASSPSGGPREPQHF. CDR3 DNA sequence: TGTGCCAGCAGTCCGTCAGGGGGTCCTAGGGAGCCCCAGCATTTT. Combining the CDR3 with reference TRBV5-6 and TRBJ1-5 gives the whole variable domain DAGVTQSPTHLIKTRGQQVTLRCSPKSGHDTVSWYQQALGQGPQFIFQYYEEEERQRGNFPDRFSGHQFPNYSSELNVNALLLGDSALYLCASSPSGGPREPQHFGDGTRLSIL.

V and J are TRBV6-5 and TRBJ2-7, with D tentatively TRBD2 (6 bases). The DNA end is more similar to TRBJ2-1, so the J call may be wrong. Germline V gene data show CDR1 as MNHEY and CDR2 as SVGAGI. The CDR3 consists of 12 residues. CDR3 DNA sequence: TGTGCCAGCAGGGGTGAGGCCGGGAGACAGTTCTTC. It encodes CASRGEAGRQFF.

The chain uses TRBV20-1 and TRBJ2-7, with a weak D call TRBD1 (6 bases). The V gene's germline CDR1 is DFQATT and CDR2 SNEGSKA (reference sequence). Trimming took off 6 bases at V and 3 bases at J, with 9 bases between the two ends. The CDR3 runs 11 residues. CDR3 sequence: CSAPDSYEQYF. The CDR3 coding sequence is TGCAGTGCGCCGGACAGCTACGAGCAGTACTTC.

The genes are TRBV27 and TRBJ2-1, with no clear D. Germline CDR1 MNHEY, CDR2 SMNVEV (reference sequence). The CDR3 loop spans 17 amino acids. Trimming removed 0 bases from V and 2 bases from J, with 14 bases in between. The CDR3 spells CASSLSSGDRTYNEQFF. DNA for the CDR3: TGTGCCAGCAGTTTATCGTCAGGTGATCGAACCTACAATGAGCAGTTCTTC.

J is TRBJ2-1 and V is TRBV25-1; 8 nucleotides agree with TRBD1. V gave up 3 bases and J gave up 4 bases; unmatched junction bases: 5. The CDR3 extends over 15 amino acids. Germline loops: CDR1 MGHDK, CDR2 SYGVNS. This chain's CDR3 is CASSDWTGIYNEQFF. In nucleotides, the CDR3 is TGTGCCAGCAGTGATTGGACAGGGATTTACAATGAGCAGTTCTTC.

The V and J genes are TRBV28 and TRBJ1-2, with 8 bases identical to TRBD1. The junction had 5 bases not matched to a gene; V was cut back by 5 bases and J by 3 bases. CDR1 and CDR2 (germline): MDHEN, SYDVKM. The CDR3 length is 14 residues. CDR3 sequence reads: CASSLPGQDYGYTF. As DNA, the CDR3 is TGTGCCAGCAGTCTCCCGGGACAGGACTATGGCTACACCTTC.

V and J are TRBV28 and TRBJ2-6; D call uncertain. The CDR3 runs to 14 residues. CDR1 and CDR2 from the germline V gene are MDHEN and SYDVKM. V lost 1 base, J lost 3 bases, and 4 bases lay in between. CDR3 sequence reads: CASSLFLGANVLTF. CDR3 nucleotides: TGTGCCAGCAGTTTATTTCTTGGGGCCAACGTCCTGACTTTC.